The 21 T cell receptor beta chains below all came from one sample that was sequenced in a study of T cells in Graves' hyperthyroidism and ophthalmopathy. Using RNA transcripts as the source, TCR beta CDR3 regions were amplified. A first-round RT-PCR of the TCR CDR3 used the HTBI primer set. In TCRdb, the multiplex PCR reads were re-called with MiXCR into one record per CDR3 protein. The sample comprises a few hundred thousand distinct CDR3 sequences, roughly 50% of which are singletons, and just under 8.5% rests with the top ten. Sequencing was done on a sample of peripheral blood or thyroid tissue (not recorded which). These receptors were taken from a young woman with Graves' hyperthyroidism.

The chain links TRBV6-6 to TRBJ1-1; 12 bases fit TRBD1. The ends lost 7 bases at V and 2 bases at J; junction bases unmatched: 11. The CDR3 is 17 residues long. Germline V gene lookup returns CDR1 MNHNY and CDR2 SVGAGI (reference sequence). The DNA for the CDR3 is TGTGCCAGCATTCCGGGACAGGGGGCGGGTTACAACACTGAAGCTTTCTTT. Translation: CASIPGQGAGYNTEAFF.

This rearrangement joins TRBV4-1 to TRBJ1-1; tentatively, D is TRBD1 (5 bases). The germline CDR1 and CDR2 sequences are MGHRA and YSYEKL. The CDR3 contains 14 residues. The V gene lost 4 bases and the J gene lost 1 base, with 10 bases spanning the gap. The CDR3 sequence: CASSPETENTEAFF. CDR3 DNA: TGCGCCAGCAGCCCCGAGACAGAGAACACTGAAGCTTTCTTT.

This clonotype was recorded once. This may arise from a read error, as a much more abundant clone is one base away. The V call is TRBV10-3, the J call TRBJ1-3, with a possible D match to TRBD1 (5 bases). The CDR3 has 14 amino acids. The V end lost 10 bases, the J end lost 0 bases, and 13 bases lay between the germline ends. Germline-derived CDR1 and CDR2 are ENHRY and SYGVKD. The CDR3 region is CATQGGTSGNTIYF. CDR3 DNA sequence: TGTGCCACCCAGGGAGGGACCTCTGGAAACACCATATATTTT.

This clonotype has ten or more counts. At one end the junction does not follow the germline gene, possibly because of a read error. V gene TRBV5-1 combines with J gene TRBJ1-6, with D perhaps matching TRBD1 (6 bases). This CDR3 comprises 14 residues. Germline lookup yields CDR1 SGHRS and CDR2 YFSETQ. The DNA for the CDR3 is TGTGCCAGCAGCCCGAGGGGGTCTAATTCACCCCTCCACTTT. Its translation is CASSPRGSNSPLHF.

For this clonotype: The junction shows a germline mismatch at one end, possibly a read error. In DNA form, the CDR3 reads TGTGCCATCAGTTCCCAGGGGGCAGCGGGCGAGCAGTACTTC. It yields the protein CAISSQGAAGEQYF. V and J are TRBV2 and TRBJ2-7, with 8 nucleotides matching TRBD1. The V gene's germline CDR1 is SNHLY and CDR2 FYNNEI. The length of the CDR3 is 14 residues.

V is TRBV12-3 or TRBV12-4 and J is TRBJ1-6; D gene uncertain. The CDR3 spans 13 residues. V lost 9 bases, J lost 9 bases, and 15 bases lay in between. As DNA, the CDR3 is TGTGCCAGTGGACTGTCAAATCGTTCACCCCTCCACTTT. Amino acids: CASGLSNRSPLHF.

For this clonotype: The junction shows a germline mismatch at one end, possibly a read error. The chain combines TRBV7-8 with TRBJ1-5; no firm D call. Germline CDR1 and CDR2: SGHVS and FQNEAQ. The CDR3 totals 17 residues. The DNA of the CDR3 is TGCGCCAGCAGCCAAGGAAGGTACGGGCAGTTAAATCAGCCCCAGCATTTT. It yields the protein CASSQGRYGQLNQPQHF. The full variable domain, rest sourced from reference TRBV7-8 and TRBJ1-5, is GAGVSQSPRYKVAKRGQDVALRCDPISGHVSLFWYQQALGQGPEFLTYFQNEAQLDKSGLPSDRFFAERPEGSVSTLKIQRTQQEDSAVYLCASSQGRYGQLNQPQHFGDGTRLSIL.

By share, this clonotype ranks as medium-sized. J is TRBJ2-5 and V is TRBV7-2; no firm D call. CDR1 is SGHTA and CDR2 is FQGNSA in the germline V gene. Trimming pared 0 bases from V and 4 bases from J, leaving 3 bases between. This CDR3 spans 12 amino acids. The CDR3 loop reads CASSLAGETQYF. In DNA form, the CDR3 reads TGTGCCAGCAGCTTAGCAGGAGAGACCCAGTACTTC.

This clonotype was seen a few times. The CDR3 DNA follows: TGCGCCAGCAGCTGGGGACTAGCGGAAGCCTACGAGCAGTACTTC. Its protein product is CASSWGLAEAYEQYF. V usage is TRBV5-1 and J usage is TRBJ2-7; the match to TRBD2 covers 11 bases. The CDR3 is 15 residues long. Germline assignment: CDR1 SGHRS and CDR2 YFSETQ. V shed 3 bases and J 2 bases; nucleotides not matched to a gene: 4.

With respect to this clonotype: A much larger clone is a single base away; this may be a read error. This chain uses TRBV15 with TRBJ1-2; 8 positions match TRBD1. The CDR3 totals 15 residues. In germline, CDR1 is LNHNV, CDR2 YYDKDF (reference sequence). The DNA for the CDR3 is TGTGCCACCGGCAGGGGGCTGGGGCTCGGGTGGGGCTACACCTTC. This gives the protein CATGRGLGLGWGYTF. The full variable domain, in which reference TRBV15 and TRBJ1-2 provide the parts outside the CDR3, is DAMVIQNPRYQVTQFGKPVTLSCSQTLNHNVMYWYQQKSSQAPKLLFHYYDKDFNNEADTPDNFQSRRPNTSFCFLDIRSPGLGDTAMYLCATGRGLGLGWGYTFGSGTRLTVV.

The chain employs TRBV6-5 and TRBJ1-3; no definite D call. V shed 7 bases and J shed 4 bases, with 11 bases lying between them. Germline-derived CDR1 and CDR2 are MNHEY and SVGAGI. The CDR3 loop spans 13 amino acids. CDR3 region: CASTDDGGNTIYF. The CDR3 coding sequence is TGTGCCAGCACCGATGATGGGGGAAACACCATATATTTT.

This clonotype was counted a few times. V is TRBV2 and J is TRBJ1-3; no clear D. Trimming removed 2 bases at V and 2 bases at J, with 16 bases between. This CDR3 contains 17 residues. Germline assignment: CDR1 SNHLY and CDR2 FYNNEI. CDR3 sequence reads: CASSELSRGATGNTIYF. Here the CDR3 DNA reads TGTGCCAGCAGTGAATTGTCCCGGGGAGCAACTGGAAACACCATATATTTT.

Worth noting for this clonotype: At one of its ends the junction is not consistent with the germline gene, which may arise from a read error. The V gene is TRBV19, the J gene TRBJ1-4; no reliable D call. CDR3 length: 15 amino acids. Looked up from germline, CDR1 is LNHDA and CDR2 is SQIVND (reference sequence). The CDR3 DNA reads TGTGCCAGTAGTATAGGGGTAGGGAGTAATGGAAAACTGTTTTTT. This gives the protein CASSIGVGSNGKLFF.

About this clonotype: The junction and the germline gene differ at one end; a read error may be behind it. The chain has TRBV29-1 and TRBJ2-7; tentative D call: TRBD2 (5 bases). Germline CDR1 and CDR2: SQVTM and ANQGSEA. The CDR3 is 14 residues long. CDR3 amino acids: CSVELPWSAGELYF. The CDR3 DNA sequence: TGCAGCGTTGAGCTCCCATGGTCGGCCGGGGAGCTGTACTTC.

This clonotype showed up just a few times. The J gene is TRBJ2-7, the V gene TRBV9, with 8 nucleotides matching TRBD2. This CDR3 is 12 amino acids long. Trimming at V came to 9 bases and at J to 4 bases, leaving 6 bases not matched to a gene. Germline V gene sequence: CDR1 SGDLS, CDR2 YYNGEE. CDR3 nucleotides: TGTGCCAACGCGGGAGGTCTTTACGAGCAGTACTTC. Its translation is CANAGGLYEQYF.

This clonotype was seen at least ten times. This chain connects TRBV2 to TRBJ2-2, with 7 nucleotides matching TRBD2. The CDR3 is 17 residues long. V dropped 3 bases and J dropped 0; count of bases not matched to a gene: 7. CDR1 and CDR2 from the germline V gene are SNHLY and FYNNEI. The CDR3 nucleotides are TGTGCCAGCAGTGAGGCCCTAGCGGTCGCGAACACCGGGGAGCTGTTTTTT. Translation: CASSEALAVANTGELFF.

The chain uses TRBV10-3 and TRBJ2-5; D might be TRBD1 (6 bases). This CDR3 is 15 amino acids long. Trimming shortened V by 2 bases and J by 5 bases, and 15 bases separated the two germline ends. Germline lookup yields CDR1 ENHRY and CDR2 SYGVKD. Here the CDR3 reads CAISETNFTGETQYF. The CDR3 DNA follows: TGTGCCATCAGTGAGACGAACTTTACAGGGGAGACCCAGTACTTC.

The chain is built from TRBV7-3 and TRBJ2-7; 7 bases agree with TRBD1. CDR3 length: 15 amino acids. V lost 5 bases to trimming and J lost 1 base; unmatched junction nucleotides: 8. Looked up from germline, CDR1 is SGHTA and CDR2 is FQGTGA. The CDR3 region is CASSPGQFNSYEQYF. CDR3 bases: TGTGCCAGCAGCCCGGGACAGTTTAATTCCTACGAGCAGTACTTC.

CDR3 sequence: CASSRYRVDQPQHF. The CDR3 DNA reads as TGTGCCAGCAGCCGTTACAGGGTGGATCAGCCCCAGCATTTT. This chain links TRBV19 with TRBJ1-5, with D possibly being TRBD1 (6 bases). CDR3 size: 14 residues. Germline V gene data show CDR1 as LNHDA and CDR2 as SQIVND (reference sequence). V was clipped by 9 bases and J by 5 bases, with 17 bases between them.

This clonotype was seen many times. V gene TRBV3-1 combines with J gene TRBJ2-5; 7 bases map to TRBD2. The CDR3 contains 14 residues. Trimming cost V 6 bases and J 2 bases; bases outside gene matches: 6. The germline CDR1 and CDR2 sequences are LGHDT and YNNKEL (reference sequence). CDR3 nucleotide sequence: TGTGCCAGCAGGTCTAGCGGACTACAAGAGACCCAGTACTTC. Translation: CASRSSGLQETQYF.

CDR3 coding DNA: TGTGCCAGCAGCTTAGCGGACAGGGGGCTGCAGGAGACCCAGTACTTC. It yields the protein CASSLADRGLQETQYF. The V gene is TRBV7-2, the J gene TRBJ2-5; 11 bases fit TRBD1. The V and J ends lost 0 bases and 5 bases, in that order; junction bases with no gene match: 5. This CDR3 comprises 16 residues. Germline V gene lookup returns CDR1 SGHTA and CDR2 FQGNSA.